This T cell receptor (beta chain) was identified in a study of cytomegalovirus exposure and HLA in healthy donors. The overall study: There were 70 million to 95 million unique TCRs (from HLA-typed donors) in an early data release.

Primers included in the PCR were 60 Vbeta and 13 Jbeta primers. Profiling relied on immunoSEQ multiplex PCR, and the TCRdb table lists in-frame clones only, not all of them. The sample carries roughly 110,000 clones, around 73% recorded once. Comment on this clone: The same CDR3 can be traced to other DNA sequences in this sample.

This CDR3 comprises 17 residues. CDR1 and CDR2 (germline): GTSNPN, SVGIG (reference sequence). V shed 0 bases, J shed 5 bases, and the junction held 7 bases outside the gene matches. The sequencing sample was made of PBMCs. This clonotype originated in a man aged 30 to 45 in good health and CMV-seronegative. The chain uses TRBV30 and TRBJ2-5, with 15 bases fitting TRBD2. CDR3 sequence (DNA): TGTGCCTGGAGTGTACGGGGACTAGCGGGGGGTGGGGAGACCCAGTACTTC. Its protein is CAWSVRGLAGGGETQYF. Supplemented by reference TRBV30 and TRBJ2-5, the full variable domain reads SQTIHQWPATLVQPVGSPLSLECTVEGTSNPNLYWYRQAAGRGLQLLFYSVGIGQISSEVPQNLSASRPQDRQFILSSKKLLLSDSGFYLCAWSVRGLAGGGETQYFGPGTRLLVL.